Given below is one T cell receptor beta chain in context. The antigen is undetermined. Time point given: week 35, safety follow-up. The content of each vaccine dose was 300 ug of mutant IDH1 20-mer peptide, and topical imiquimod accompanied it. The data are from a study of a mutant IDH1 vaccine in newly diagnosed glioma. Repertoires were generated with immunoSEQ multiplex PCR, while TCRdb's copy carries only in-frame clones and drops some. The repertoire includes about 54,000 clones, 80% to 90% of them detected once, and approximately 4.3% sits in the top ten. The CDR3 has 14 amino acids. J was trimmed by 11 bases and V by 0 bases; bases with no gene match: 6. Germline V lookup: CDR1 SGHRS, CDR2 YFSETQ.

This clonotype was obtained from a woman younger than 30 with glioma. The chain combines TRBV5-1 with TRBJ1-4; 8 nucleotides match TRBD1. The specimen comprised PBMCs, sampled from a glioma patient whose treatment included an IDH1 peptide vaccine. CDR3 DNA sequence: TGCGCCAGCAGCTTGGAGGGGACAGGAGGGAAACTGTTTTTT. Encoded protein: CASSLEGTGGKLFF.